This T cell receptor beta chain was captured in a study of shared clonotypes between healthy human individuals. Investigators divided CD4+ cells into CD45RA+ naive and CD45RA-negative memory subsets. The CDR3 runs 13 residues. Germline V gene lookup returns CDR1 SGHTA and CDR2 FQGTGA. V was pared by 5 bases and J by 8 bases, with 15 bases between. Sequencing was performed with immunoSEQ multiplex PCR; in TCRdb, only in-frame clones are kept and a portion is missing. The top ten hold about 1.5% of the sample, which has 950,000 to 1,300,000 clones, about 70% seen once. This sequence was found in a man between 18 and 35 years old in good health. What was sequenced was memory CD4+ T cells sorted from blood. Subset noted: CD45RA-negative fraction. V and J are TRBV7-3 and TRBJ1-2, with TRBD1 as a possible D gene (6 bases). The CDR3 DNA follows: TGTGCCAGCAGCCCCTTGGGGGGCTTCGGCTACACCTTC. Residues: CASSPLGGFGYTF. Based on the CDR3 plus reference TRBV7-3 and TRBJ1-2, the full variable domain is GAGVSQTPSNKVTEKGKYVELRCDPISGHTALYWYRQSLGQGPEFLIYFQGTGAADDSGLPNDRFFAVRPEGSVSTLKIQRTERGDSAVYLCASSPLGGFGYTFGSGTRLTVV.